One T cell receptor beta chain is described in this entry. Its target is not known. At the DNA level, this CDR3 is encoded by other sequences in the same sample as well. The entry originates in a study of shared clonotypes between healthy human individuals. Broader study findings: Investigators collected only blood, and repertoires in tissues likely differ. Larger richness was generally estimated for naive than memory subsets.

With 2 bases removed from V and 8 bases from J, the gap between germline ends came to 9 bases. CDR1 is MDHEN, CDR2 SYDVKM, per germline. This CDR3 spans 12 amino acids. Donors, healthy HIV-negative adults, lacked recent acute infections or vaccinations. Replicate sorted-subset PCRs were loaded with around 200 ng DNA, about 28,000 T cell genomes. Assay used: immunoSEQ multiplex PCR; TCRdb lists only in-frame clones, some missing. The data hold a few million clones, with around 93% observed a single time. The receptor's source is a man aged 18 to 30 in good health. Some clones in this sample may be carry-over from other donors' samples. This chain links TRBV28 with TRBJ1-2; tentative D call: TRBD1 (5 bases). Sequences were obtained from naive CD4+ T cells from PBMCs. Described subset: CD45RA+ positively selected. The CDR3 reads CASSLGGVGYTF. CDR3 bases: TGTGCCAGCAGTTTAGGAGGGGTAGGCTACACCTTC.